Following are 8 T cell receptor beta chains from one sample sequenced in a study of blood T cell repertoires in COVID-19. Generated by immunoSEQ multiplex PCR, the TCRdb table keeps only in-frame clones and is missing some. The table records about 160,000 clones, approximately 83% of them present only once. Sample: peripheral blood. These receptors were taken from a man aged 70-80 years with acute or convalescent COVID-19.

The chain combines TRBV24-1 with TRBJ2-7, with 8 bases lining up with TRBD2. The CDR3 totals 16 residues. The germline V gene encodes CDR1 KGHDR and CDR2 SFDVKD. V dropped 12 bases and J dropped 1; count of bases not matched to a gene: 16. The chain's CDR3 is CAPLLFPERESYEQYF. CDR3 DNA: TGTGCCCCTCTTCTTTTTCCGGAGCGGGAGTCCTACGAGCAGTACTTC.

This clone appeared a few times. The chain links TRBV14 to TRBJ2-5; 10 nucleotides align to TRBD2. V shed 5 bases, J shed 8 bases, and the junction held 8 bases outside the gene matches. The CDR3 spans 14 residues. Germline CDR1 SGHDN, CDR2 FVKESK. The CDR3 reads CASSSTSGINTQYF. The CDR3 nucleotides are TGTGCCAGCAGCAGTACTAGCGGGATAAACACCCAGTACTTC.

The chain links TRBV11-2 to TRBJ2-5; possibly TRBD1 for D (5 bases). Germline V lookup: CDR1 SGHAT, CDR2 FQNNGV. V shed 2 bases and J shed 4 bases, with 17 bases lying between them. The CDR3 length is 16 residues. The CDR3 DNA is TGTGCCAGCAGCTTAAACTTGCCAGGGTGGGGAGAGACCCAGTACTTC. It encodes CASSLNLPGWGETQYF.

This clone occurred a few times. The rearrangement joins TRBV4-2 to TRBJ1-5; 11 nucleotides agree with TRBD1. The CDR3 is made up of 20 amino acids. Trimming cost V 6 bases and J 7 bases; bases outside gene matches: 23. The germline gives CDR1 LGHNA, CDR2 YNFKEQ. The CDR3 DNA follows: TGTGCCAGCAGTCACTCCATTGAGGGACAGGGGGTAGGAATGGACCAGCCCCAGCATTTT. It encodes CASSHSIEGQGVGMDQPQHF.

The rearrangement joins TRBV5-1 to TRBJ2-6; D possibly corresponds to TRBD2 (6 bases). The V gene's germline CDR1 is SGHRS and CDR2 YFSETQ. Between the trimmed V and J ends, which lost 4 bases and 0 bases, there was a span of 11 bases. The CDR3 has 16 amino acids. The chain's CDR3 is CASSPSVGSGANVLTF. CDR3 in DNA: TGCGCCAGCAGCCCTAGCGTAGGCTCTGGGGCCAACGTCCTGACTTTC.

The chain has TRBV6-2 or TRBV6-3 and TRBJ1-4; D not certain. Trimming took off 0 bases at V and 8 bases at J, with 4 bases between the two ends. This CDR3 is 12 amino acids long. CDR1 and CDR2 (germline): MNHEY, SVGEGT. CDR3 in DNA: TGTGCCAGCAGTTACTCCGGGGAAAAACTGTTTTTT. Its translation is CASSYSGEKLFF.

The chain employs TRBV11-2 and TRBJ2-1; 9 bases match TRBD2. The CDR3 is 15 residues long. J was trimmed by 2 bases and V by 5 bases; bases with no gene match: 4. Germline assignment: CDR1 SGHAT and CDR2 FQNNGV. The CDR3 DNA sequence: TGTGCCAGCAGCCCAATAGCGGGAGCCTACAATGAGCAGTTCTTC. It specifies CASSPIAGAYNEQFF. Supplemented by reference TRBV11-2 and TRBJ2-1, the full variable domain reads EAGVAQSPRYKIIEKRQSVAFWCNPISGHATLYWYQQILGQGPKLLIQFQNNGVVDDSQLPKDRFSAERLKGVDSTLKIQPAKLEDSAVYLCASSPIAGAYNEQFFGPGTRLTVL.

This chain connects TRBV12-5 to TRBJ2-2, with 9 bases lining up with TRBD2. Germline CDR1 is LGHNT and CDR2 is FRNRAP. The CDR3 length is 17 residues. Germline trimming cut 6 bases from V and 5 bases from J; bases unmatched to any gene: 13. The CDR3 spells CASGLTSGGRGTGELFF. Written as DNA, the CDR3 is TGTGCTAGTGGCCTCACCTCGGGCGGGAGGGGGACCGGGGAGCTGTTTTTT. Based on the CDR3 plus reference TRBV12-5 and TRBJ2-2, the full variable domain is DARVTQTPRHKVTEMGQEVTMRCQPILGHNTVFWYRQTMMQGLELLAYFRNRAPLDDSGMPKDRFSAEMPDATLATLKIQPSEPRDSAVYFCASGLTSGGRGTGELFFGEGSRLTVL.